These 27 T cell receptor beta chains came from one sample sequenced in a study of OX40 agonist ivuxolimab in advanced cancers. Repertoires were generated with immunoSEQ multiplex PCR, while TCRdb's copy carries only in-frame clones and drops some. The table includes fewer than 30,000 clones, 85% detected once. The source was CD4+ or CD8+ T cells sorted from blood, collected in a trial of the OX40 agonist ivuxolimab. Receptors were obtained from an adult with an advanced solid tumor such as melanoma, head and neck, liver or kidney cancer.

The chain combines TRBV7-8 with TRBJ2-3, with a tentative D call TRBD2 (5 bases). The CDR3 extends over 15 amino acids. Between the trimmed V and J ends, which lost 3 bases and 3 bases, there was a span of 13 bases. The germline V gene has CDR1 SGHVS and CDR2 FQNEAQ. CDR3 sequence (DNA): TGTGCCAGCAGCTTGCCGACACGGGGTACAGATACGCAGTATTTT. This gives the protein CASSLPTRGTDTQYF.

The chain has TRBV4-1 and TRBJ1-6, with D possibly TRBD1 on 5 matching bases. The V gene lost 2 bases and the J gene lost 4 bases, with 18 bases spanning the gap. There are 18 residues in the CDR3. Germline values: CDR1 MGHRA, CDR2 YSYEKL. The CDR3 sequence is CASSQISGQGEYNSPLHF. The DNA of the CDR3 is TGCGCCAGCAGCCAAATAAGTGGGCAGGGAGAGTATAATTCACCCCTCCACTTT.

The chain carries TRBV9 and TRBJ2-6; no firm D call. The germline V gene has CDR1 SGDLS and CDR2 YYNGEE. CDR3 size: 14 residues. The germline V and J ends were trimmed by 0 bases and 2 bases, with 3 bases remaining between them. CDR3 protein: CASSVGPGANVLTF. The CDR3 region has the DNA TGTGCCAGCAGCGTAGGCCCTGGGGCCAACGTCCTGACTTTC.

The chain recombines TRBV4-3 with TRBJ2-1; TRBD2 might be the D (5 bases). The CDR3 contains 14 residues. V was cut by 0 bases and J by 7 bases, with 10 bases left in between. The germline CDR1 and CDR2 sequences are LGHNA and YSLEER. The CDR3 region has the DNA TGCGCCAGCAGCCAAGACGGGCGCGGGAATGAGCAGTTCTTC. This gives the protein CASSQDGRGNEQFF.

The rearrangement joins TRBV27 to TRBJ1-3; 7 nucleotides match TRBD1. The length of the CDR3 is 15 residues. CDR1 and CDR2 (germline): MNHEY, SMNVEV (reference sequence). The junction had 5 bases not matched to a gene; V was cut back by 5 bases and J by 1 base. This CDR3 reads CASSPTGESGNTIYF. The CDR3 bases are TGTGCCAGCAGTCCTACAGGGGAATCTGGAAACACCATATATTTT.

Here the CDR3 reads CASSSWDSTYEQYF. The CDR3 DNA is TGTGCCAGCAGTTCCTGGGACAGTACCTACGAGCAGTACTTC. The gene calls are TRBV11-3 and TRBJ2-7; 7 nucleotides match TRBD1. The CDR3 runs to 14 residues. Germline CDR1 is SGHNT and CDR2 is YENEEA. The V and J ends lost 6 bases and 2 bases, in that order; junction bases with no gene match: 7.

V is TRBV7-9 and J is TRBJ1-5, with D tentatively TRBD1 (6 bases). The germline CDR1 and CDR2 sequences are SEHNR and FQNEAQ (reference sequence). The V end lost 5 bases, the J end lost 7 bases, and 15 bases lay between the germline ends. The length of the CDR3 is 14 residues. CDR3: CASSQTGKGQPQHF. In DNA form, the CDR3 reads TGTGCCAGCAGCCAGACAGGTAAAGGGCAGCCCCAGCATTTT.

The V gene is TRBV5-6, the J gene TRBJ2-3; a possible D gene is TRBD2 (6 bases). Germline values: CDR1 SGHDT, CDR2 YYEEEE. V was shortened by 4 bases and J by 4 bases, with 13 bases between the two germline ends. This CDR3 has 14 amino acids. CDR3 in amino acids: CASSIGRRADTQYF. CDR3 DNA sequence: TGTGCCAGCAGCATAGGGCGGAGGGCAGATACGCAGTATTTT.

This rearrangement joins TRBV13 to TRBJ2-1; no reliable D call. The germline V and J ends were trimmed by 1 base and 5 bases, with 3 bases remaining between them. Per the germline V gene, CDR1 is PRHDT and CDR2 is FYEKMQ (reference sequence). There are 12 residues in the CDR3. CDR3 coding DNA: TGTGCCAGCAGCTTAGAGAACAATGAGCAGTTCTTC. This encodes CASSLENNEQFF. Full variable domain (outside the CDR3, taken from reference TRBV13 and TRBJ2-1): AAGVIQSPRHLIKEKRETATLKCYPIPRHDTVYWYQQGPGQDPQFLISFYEKMQSDKGSIPDRFSAQQFSDYHSELNMSSLELGDSALYFCASSLENNEQFFGPGTRLTVL.

In this sample, this clone is medium-sized. The chain couples TRBV15 to TRBJ2-7, with 11 bases aligning to TRBD2. After removal of 5 bases from V and 1 base from J, the junction contained 4 bases not matched to a gene. This CDR3 has 15 residues. The germline gives CDR1 LNHNV, CDR2 YYDKDF (reference sequence). CDR3 DNA sequence: TGTGCCACCAGCTCCGGGACTAGCGGATCCTACGAGCAGTACTTC. It translates to CATSSGTSGSYEQYF. Drawing the rest from reference TRBV15 and TRBJ2-7, the complete variable domain is DAMVIQNPRYQVTQFGKPVTLSCSQTLNHNVMYWYQQKSSQAPKLLFHYYDKDFNNEADTPDNFQSRRPNTSFCFLDIRSPGLGDTAMYLCATSSGTSGSYEQYFGPGTRLTVT.

This CDR3 reads CASSPGQGYEQYF. In DNA, the CDR3 is TGTGCCAGCAGCCCCGGTCAGGGGTACGAGCAGTACTTC. This chain joins TRBV7-6 and TRBJ2-7, with a possible D match to TRBD1 (6 bases). The germline gives CDR1 SGHVS, CDR2 FNYEAQ. V gave up 5 bases and J gave up 4 bases, with 12 bases separating them. The CDR3 sequence is 13 residues long. Complete variable domain (other parts from reference TRBV7-6 and TRBJ2-7): GAGVSQSPRYKVTKRGQDVALRCDPISGHVSLYWYRQALGQGPEFLTYFNYEAQQDKSGLPNDRFSAERPEGSISTLTIQRTEQRDSAMYRCASSPGQGYEQYFGPGTRLTVT.

The J gene is TRBJ2-7, the V gene TRBV7-6; no reliable D call. The CDR3 length is 13 residues. CDR1 SGHVS and CDR2 FNYEAQ come from the germline V gene. V lost 5 bases to trimming and J lost 2 bases, with 10 bases between them. The CDR3 sequence is CASSPPNTYEQYF. The CDR3 bases are TGTGCCAGCAGCCCACCCAACACCTACGAGCAGTACTTC.

The chain joins TRBV27 to TRBJ2-1, with D maybe TRBD1 (5 bases). The V end lost 3 bases, the J end lost 2 bases, and 14 bases lay between the germline ends. The CDR3 consists of 16 residues. Germline V gene sequence: CDR1 MNHEY, CDR2 SMNVEV (reference sequence). The CDR3 is CASSFRGRMPYNEQFF. DNA of the CDR3: TGTGCCAGCAGTTTTAGGGGTCGTATGCCCTACAATGAGCAGTTCTTC.

The V and J genes are TRBV2 and TRBJ2-5; 7 bases agree with TRBD2. Germline V lookup: CDR1 SNHLY, CDR2 FYNNEI. With V trimmed by 4 bases and J by 2 bases, 7 bases remained unmatched. This CDR3 is built from 15 residues. CDR3 sequence: CASSASSGQQETQYF. For the CDR3, the DNA is TGTGCCAGCAGTGCCTCTAGCGGTCAACAAGAGACCCAGTACTTC.

The chain uses TRBV4-3 and TRBJ1-2; D is undetermined. The CDR3 runs to 14 residues. Germline V gives CDR1 LGHNA, CDR2 YSLEER. The germline V and J ends were trimmed by 1 base and 11 bases, with 17 bases remaining between them. In DNA form, the CDR3 reads TGCGCCAGCAGCCAAGCGAGGGTTTACGGAAGTTACACCTTC. This translates into CASSQARVYGSYTF.

The chain is built from TRBV7-2 and TRBJ2-7; D call uncertain. Looked up from germline, CDR1 is SGHTA and CDR2 is FQGNSA. The V end was cut by 1 base, the J end by 7 bases, with 8 bases between. The CDR3 is 12 amino acids. CDR3 region: CASSLVSWEQYF. CDR3 nucleotide sequence: TGTGCCAGCAGCTTAGTATCGTGGGAGCAGTACTTC. The full variable domain, completed using reference TRBV7-2 and TRBJ2-7, is GAGVSQSPSNKVTEKGKDVELRCDPISGHTALYWYRQSLGQGLEFLIYFQGNSAPDKSGLPSDRFSAERTGGSVSTLTIQRTQQEDSAVYLCASSLVSWEQYFGPGTRLTVT.

V usage is TRBV5-6 and J usage is TRBJ2-7, with TRBD2 matching over 8 bases. Germline loops: CDR1 SGHDT, CDR2 YYEEEE. The CDR3 has 13 amino acids. Trimming removed 4 bases from V and 4 bases from J; junction bases left unmatched: 4. CDR3 nucleotide sequence: TGTGCCAGCAGCCCCGGGAGGGGTTACGAGCAGTACTTC. Translated, it gives CASSPGRGYEQYF.

This chain uses TRBV19 with TRBJ1-2; 7 bases agree with TRBD1. There are 12 residues in the CDR3. CDR1 LNHDA and CDR2 SQIVND come from the germline V gene (reference sequence). CDR3 in amino acids: CCDREGCGGYTF. The CDR3, as DNA: TGTTGTGACAGGGAAGGGTGTGGGGGCTACACCTTC.

The chain couples TRBV4-1 to TRBJ1-4, with TRBD1 matching 7 bases. The CDR3 is 15 residues long. Germline trimming cut 1 base from V and 6 bases from J; bases unmatched to any gene: 5. In germline, CDR1 is MGHRA, CDR2 YSYEKL. This CDR3 is CASSQGPGGYEKLFF. Written as DNA, the CDR3 is TGCGCCAGCAGCCAAGGGCCAGGGGGATATGAAAAACTGTTTTTT.

The V and J genes are TRBV7-6 and TRBJ1-2; D is perhaps TRBD1 (5 bases). The CDR3 extends over 16 amino acids. Germline V gene sequence: CDR1 SGHVS, CDR2 FNYEAQ. Trimming shortened V by 5 bases and J by 0 bases, and 16 bases separated the two germline ends. In DNA form, the CDR3 reads TGTGCCAGCAGCAACGGGACGGTGATCTCTAACTATGGCTACACCTTC. This sequence encodes CASSNGTVISNYGYTF.

The chain combines TRBV10-2 with TRBJ1-2; 7 nucleotides align to TRBD1. The CDR3 spans 13 residues. CDR1 and CDR2 from the germline V gene are WSHSY and SAAADI. V was clipped by 7 bases and J by 3 bases; unmatched bases: 5. CDR3 bases: TGCGCCAGCACCCCAGGGGGGGACTATGGCTACACCTTC. Translated, it gives CASTPGGDYGYTF.

This clone was detected a few times. The chain combines TRBV28 with TRBJ2-7, with TRBD1 matching 7 bases. From germline, CDR1 is MDHEN and CDR2 SYDVKM. This CDR3 spans 16 amino acids. The J segment lost 0 bases and the V segment lost 5 bases, leaving 10 bases of the junction unmatched. The CDR3: CASSEGARSFSYEQYF. In DNA form, the CDR3 reads TGTGCCAGCAGTGAGGGGGCGCGGTCTTTCTCCTACGAGCAGTACTTC.

The rearrangement joins TRBV5-5 to TRBJ2-2, with 8 bases that match TRBD1. The V gene's germline CDR1 is SGHKS and CDR2 YYEKEE (reference sequence). CDR3 size: 14 residues. V lost 4 bases, J lost 5 bases, and 4 bases stayed unmatched. The CDR3 region has the DNA TGTGCCAGCAGCCCCCGGACAGGGACCGGGGAGCTGTTTTTT. Protein: CASSPRTGTGELFF.

V and J are TRBV19 and TRBJ2-7; TRBD1 might be the D (5 bases). The CDR3 has 14 residues. Trimming removed 3 bases from V and 3 bases from J, with 12 bases in between. Germline CDR1 and CDR2: LNHDA and SQIVND (reference sequence). In DNA form, the CDR3 reads TGTGCCAGTAGTATTGCAGGGTCCGTCTACGAGCAGTACTTC. Translated, it gives CASSIAGSVYEQYF.

The chain joins TRBV6-5 to TRBJ2-7; D possibly uses TRBD1 or TRBD2 (6 bases each). Germline lookup yields CDR1 MNHEY and CDR2 SVGAGI. Trimming left V 4 bases short and J 2 bases short, with 15 bases between. The length of the CDR3 is 15 residues. The CDR3 reads CASSLNGGGTYEQYF. CDR3 DNA sequence: TGTGCCAGCAGTTTGAACGGAGGGGGAACCTACGAGCAGTACTTC.

V gene TRBV10-3 combines with J gene TRBJ1-1, with D maybe TRBD1 (5 bases). This CDR3 has 14 amino acids. Trimming stripped 5 bases from V and 0 bases from J, with 10 bases between. Germline values: CDR1 ENHRY, CDR2 SYGVKD. CDR3 sequence: CAISPGTVNTEAFF. CDR3 nucleotides: TGTGCCATCAGTCCCGGGACGGTGAACACTGAAGCTTTCTTT.

This rearrangement joins TRBV5-1 to TRBJ2-3, with D uncertain. CDR1 and CDR2 (germline): SGHRS, YFSETQ. CDR3 length: 13 residues. Trimming left V 3 bases short and J 0 bases short, with 5 bases between. CDR3 bases: TGCGCCAGCAGCTCGGGTAGCACAGATACGCAGTATTTT. Translated: CASSSGSTDTQYF.